Sequencing of this T cell receptor beta chain was carried out in a study of tumor-infiltrating lymphocytes in localized non-small cell lung cancer. Study-wide points: Tumors had more T cell infiltration than uninvolved lung, per TCRbeta sequencing and CD3 counts. Only some patients had TCR sequencing, depending on available tissue.

Trimming at V came to 0 bases and at J to 9 bases, leaving 6 bases not matched to a gene. The CDR3 runs to 15 residues. Germline V gene sequence: CDR1 LNHDA, CDR2 SQIVND (reference sequence). A remark on this clone: Its antigen is undetermined.

Using immunoSEQ multiplex PCR, the repertoire was profiled, and TCRdb retains in-frame clones only, with some absent. This table holds about 12,000 clones, just over 85% found once. V gene TRBV19 combines with J gene TRBJ1-5; 9 nucleotides align to TRBD1. Sequencing was carried out using lung tumor tissue. The clonotype comes from a human donor with non-small cell lung cancer. CDR3 in DNA: TGTGCCAGTAGTATAGAGACAGGGGGTGCTTGGCCCCAGCATTTT. Translated: CASSIETGGAWPQHF.